The 19 T cell receptor beta chains below were found in one sample sequenced in a study of blood T cell repertoires in COVID-19. Profiled with immunoSEQ multiplex PCR; TCRdb holds only in-frame clones, not every one. The sample has around 300,000 clones; 75% to 90% are singletons. Input material: peripheral blood. Every receptor here comes from a woman aged 40 to 50 with acute or convalescent COVID-19.

The gene calls are TRBV18 and TRBJ1-6; D possibly corresponds to TRBD1 (6 bases). Germline CDR1 KGHSH, CDR2 LQKENI. V was cut by 3 bases and J by 8 bases, with 14 bases left in between. The CDR3 is 15 residues long. This CDR3 reads CASSPQGNRDSPLHF. For the CDR3, the DNA is TGTGCCAGCTCACCGCAGGGGAATAGGGATTCACCCCTCCACTTT.

The genes are TRBV12-1 and TRBJ1-2. TRBV12-1 has pseudogene status. The CDR3 runs 16 residues. The CDR3 protein is CASSSHPRAPGYGYTF. The CDR3 region has the DNA TGTGCCAGCAGCTCCCACCCTAGGGCCCCGGGGTATGGCTACACCTTC.

V usage is TRBV19 and J usage is TRBJ1-1; D uncertain. The CDR3 extends over 14 amino acids. With 3 bases removed from V and 2 bases from J, the gap between germline ends came to 10 bases. Germline values: CDR1 LNHDA, CDR2 SQIVND (reference sequence). The CDR3 region is CASSMGRTNTEAFF. For the CDR3, the DNA is TGTGCCAGTAGTATGGGCAGGACTAACACTGAAGCTTTCTTT.

Here the CDR3 DNA reads TGTGCCAGCAGTACCTGGGACATTGACGAAGCTTTCTTT. Protein product: CASSTWDIDEAFF. The gene calls are TRBV2 and TRBJ1-1; possibly TRBD1 for D (6 bases). Deletions cut 5 bases from V and 8 bases from J, with 15 bases between. The germline gives CDR1 SNHLY, CDR2 FYNNEI. The CDR3 covers 13 residues. Supplemented by reference TRBV2 and TRBJ1-1, the full variable domain reads EPEVTQTPSHQVTQMGQEVILRCVPISNHLYFYWYRQILGQKVEFLVSFYNNEISEKSEIFDDQFSVERPDGSNFTLKIRSTKLEDSAMYFCASSTWDIDEAFFGQGTRLTVV.

This clone has a single count. The CDR3: CASSDSIGGVQFF. Written as DNA, the CDR3 is TGTGCCAGCAGTGACTCGATTGGGGGGGTTCAGTTCTTC. This chain links TRBV6-4 with TRBJ2-1; 7 bases are a match to TRBD2. This CDR3 is 13 amino acids long. From germline, CDR1 is MRHNA and CDR2 SNTAGT. Trimming removed 0 bases from V and 13 bases from J; junction bases left unmatched: 6.

The chain joins TRBV19 to TRBJ2-7; the D gene is possibly TRBD1 (5 bases). V was shortened by 1 base and J by 4 bases, with 8 bases between the two germline ends. CDR1 and CDR2 (germline): LNHDA, SQIVND (reference sequence). The CDR3 extends over 13 amino acids. The DNA for the CDR3 is TGTGCCAGTAGTATAGGCCCAGGGTACGAGCAGTACGTC. Its translation is CASSIGPGYEQYV.

This clone was observed a single time. The chain carries TRBV24-1 and TRBJ1-4; 8 bases agree with TRBD1. Germline V CDR1 and CDR2: KGHDR, SFDVKD. After removal of 2 bases from V and 8 bases from J, the junction contained 9 bases not matched to a gene. The CDR3 is made up of 16 amino acids. The CDR3 DNA is TGTGCCACCAGTGATTATGGAGACAGGGGAAAGGAAAAACTGTTTTTT. The encoded protein is CATSDYGDRGKEKLFF.

The J gene is TRBJ2-2, the V gene TRBV6-5, with D possibly TRBD2 on 6 matching bases. Germline V gene lookup returns CDR1 MNHEY and CDR2 SVGAGI. V lost 10 bases and J 3 bases, leaving 15 bases between the germline ends. This CDR3 has 14 residues. The CDR3 region has the DNA TGTGCCACACGGAGGGGTACGGACACCGGGGAGCTGTTTTTT. Translating gives CATRRGTDTGELFF.

The J gene is TRBJ1-5, the V gene TRBV27, with 8 bases that match TRBD1. The length of the CDR3 is 16 residues. Unmatched junction bases numbered 8, after V lost 4 bases and J lost 3 bases. Germline loops: CDR1 MNHEY, CDR2 SMNVEV (reference sequence). The CDR3 loop is CASSSTRTGINQPQHF. Here the CDR3 DNA reads TGTGCCAGCAGTTCCACCCGGACAGGGATCAATCAGCCCCAGCATTTT.

The chain couples TRBV7-2 to TRBJ2-3; 10 nucleotides agree with TRBD2. CDR1 is SGHTA and CDR2 is FQGNSA in the germline V gene. The CDR3 consists of 17 residues. The V and J ends lost 5 bases and 2 bases, in that order; junction bases with no gene match: 10. The CDR3 sequence is CASSRTASGGFTDTQYF. The CDR3 DNA sequence: TGTGCCAGCAGCCGTACCGCTAGCGGGGGCTTCACAGATACGCAGTATTTT.

In its sample, this clone was seen once. The rearrangement links TRBV6-2 or TRBV6-3 to TRBJ2-5; TRBD1 is a possible D gene (6 bases). This CDR3 region has 13 residues. The germline V and J ends were trimmed by 2 bases and 4 bases, with 8 bases remaining between them. Germline CDR1 MNHEY, CDR2 SVGEGT. CDR3 in DNA: TGTGCCAGCAGTTACGGGGGCCCAGAGACCCAGTACTTC. Its protein product is CASSYGGPETQYF.

This sequence joins TRBV5-5 and TRBJ1-5, with TRBD1 as a possible D gene (5 bases). The CDR3 covers 14 residues. Germline V lookup: CDR1 SGHKS, CDR2 YYEKEE (reference sequence). V dropped 1 base and J dropped 2 bases, with 7 bases sitting between them. Here the CDR3 reads CASSLQQGNQPQHF. CDR3 sequence (DNA): TGTGCCAGCAGCTTGCAACAGGGCAATCAGCCCCAGCATTTT.

J is TRBJ2-3 and V is TRBV6-1; D ambiguous. V shed 0 bases and J shed 5 bases, with 6 bases lying between them. This CDR3 is 13 amino acids long. CDR1 and CDR2 from the germline V gene are MNHNS and SASEGT. Here the CDR3 reads CASSEAGRDTQYF. The CDR3 nucleotides read TGTGCCAGCAGTGAAGCGGGCCGAGATACGCAGTATTTT.

The V and J genes are TRBV23-1 and TRBJ1-6; no reliable D call. TRBV23-1 is designated an ORF whose function remains uncertain. The V end lost 6 bases, the J end lost 7 bases, and 13 bases lay between the germline ends. There are 14 residues in the CDR3. This chain's CDR3 is CASRALGNNSPLHF. CDR3 DNA: TGCGCCAGCAGGGCTCTCGGGAACAATTCACCCCTCCACTTT.

The chain recombines TRBV5-4 with TRBJ1-4; D is unresolved. Trimming stripped 0 bases from V and 1 base from J, with 7 bases between. Germline loops: CDR1 SGHNT, CDR2 YYREEE (reference sequence). The CDR3 extends over 15 amino acids. The DNA of the CDR3 is TGTGCCAGCAGCTTGGGACATCTAACTAATGAAAAACTGTTTTTT. Its protein product is CASSLGHLTNEKLFF. Complete variable domain (other parts from reference TRBV5-4 and TRBJ1-4): ETGVTQSPTHLIKTRGQQVTLRCSSQSGHNTVSWYQQALGQGPQFIFQYYREEENGRGNFPPRFSGLQFPNYSSELNVNALELDDSALYLCASSLGHLTNEKLFFGSGTQLSVL.

This clone was counted once. DNA for the CDR3: TGTGCCAGCAGCCGATTCACAGGGATTGATGGGGTCTTAGCTTTCTTT. This gives the protein CASSRFTGIDGVLAFF. The J gene is TRBJ1-1, the V gene TRBV3-1 (or the pseudogene TRBV3-2), with D maybe TRBD1 (6 bases). Between the trimmed V and J ends, which lost 4 bases and 10 bases, there was a span of 25 bases. Per the germline V gene, CDR1 is LGHDT and CDR2 is YNNKEL (reference sequence). The CDR3 covers 16 residues.

The V and J genes are TRBV6-5 and TRBJ2-1; 11 bases are a match to TRBD1. This CDR3 comprises 15 residues. The ends lost 6 bases at V and 6 bases at J; junction bases unmatched: 7. Per the germline V gene, CDR1 is MNHEY and CDR2 is SVGAGI. The CDR3: CASSRTGTGGNEQFF. For the CDR3, the DNA is TGTGCCAGCAGCCGAACCGGGACAGGGGGCAATGAGCAGTTCTTC.

This clone was counted only a few times. J is TRBJ2-2 and V is TRBV18; TRBD1 matches 7 bases. Germline V gives CDR1 KGHSH, CDR2 LQKENI. The CDR3 spans 17 residues. V shed 3 bases and J 0 bases; nucleotides not matched to a gene: 7. The CDR3 DNA reads TGTGCCAGCTCACCGCTATTCGGACAGGCGAACACCGGGGAGCTGTTTTTT. The encoded protein is CASSPLFGQANTGELFF.

The chain recombines TRBV4-1 with TRBJ2-1, with a weak D call TRBD2 (5 bases). The CDR3 covers 15 residues. Germline V gene lookup returns CDR1 MGHRA and CDR2 YSYEKL. V lost 0 bases, J lost 4 bases, and 10 bases lay in between. DNA for the CDR3: TGCGCCAGCAGCCAAGAGGGCAGACTATACAATGAGCAGTTCTTC. Translated: CASSQEGRLYNEQFF.